The 7 T cell receptor beta chains reported below all come from one sample, sequenced in a study of shared T cell receptors in the human thymus. Sequencing used immunoSEQ multiplex PCR; TCRdb keeps in-frame clones, though not all of them. In the table there are hundreds of thousands of clones, approximately 89% of which are singletons. A further study also used this sample, focusing on human thymus T cells.

Material: thymocytes. The receptors stem from a boy under two years old with a congenital heart defect.

V usage is TRBV14 and J usage is TRBJ2-1; 12 positions agree with TRBD2. The CDR3 is made up of 15 amino acids. With V trimmed by 5 bases and J by 7 bases, 6 bases remained unmatched. Germline V gene data show CDR1 as SGHDN and CDR2 as FVKESK. The CDR3 spells CASSFRLAGDNEQFF. CDR3 in DNA: TGTGCCAGCAGCTTCCGACTAGCGGGAGATAATGAGCAGTTCTTC.

This chain links TRBV4-3 with TRBJ2-1; D is possibly TRBD2 (6 bases). V was shortened by 1 base and J by 6 bases, with 16 bases between the two germline ends. From germline, CDR1 is LGHNA and CDR2 YSLEER. This CDR3 contains 16 residues. The CDR3 nucleotides read TGCGCCAGCAGCCAAGTGCAACGGAGGGCTTTCAATGAGCAGTTCTTC. Amino acids: CASSQVQRRAFNEQFF.

The chain has TRBV5-4 and TRBJ2-5, with 8 bases lining up with TRBD2. Germline V gives CDR1 SGHNT, CDR2 YYREEE (reference sequence). CDR3 length equals 16 residues. The V segment lost 1 base and the J segment 4 bases; nucleotides outside the gene matches: 9. The CDR3 spells CASSLLREGPRETQYF. CDR3 DNA sequence: TGTGCCAGCAGCTTGTTACGGGAGGGCCCTCGAGAGACCCAGTACTTC.

The chain uses TRBV10-3 and TRBJ1-5; D perhaps matches TRBD1 (5 bases). The CDR3 has 14 residues. In germline, CDR1 is ENHRY, CDR2 SYGVKD. The V end was cut by 0 bases, the J end by 4 bases, with 7 bases between. CDR3 coding DNA: TGTGCCATCAGTGAGTCGGGGGGGAATCAGCCCCAGCATTTT. Its translation is CAISESGGNQPQHF.

The chain has TRBV5-1 and TRBJ2-7; 9 positions match TRBD1. This CDR3 comprises 13 residues. J was trimmed by 5 bases and V by 3 bases; bases with no gene match: 3. Germline values: CDR1 SGHRS, CDR2 YFSETQ. The CDR3 sequence is CASSSRQGDEQYF. The CDR3, as DNA: TGCGCCAGCAGCTCGAGACAGGGGGACGAGCAGTACTTC.

This clone has just a few counts. This chain joins TRBV19 and TRBJ1-3; tentative D call: TRBD1 (5 bases). Trimming stripped 2 bases from V and 0 bases from J, with 11 bases between. The germline V gene encodes CDR1 LNHDA and CDR2 SQIVND (reference sequence). CDR3 length: 16 amino acids. CDR3 sequence: CASSITVRGSGNTIYF. The DNA of the CDR3 is TGTGCCAGTAGTATAACGGTTAGGGGCTCTGGAAACACCATATATTTT.

V gene TRBV4-3 combines with J gene TRBJ2-4; 7 bases line up with TRBD2. Germline V gene lookup returns CDR1 LGHNA and CDR2 YSLEER. The CDR3 length is 15 residues. The ends lost 8 bases at V and 1 base at J; junction bases unmatched: 8. The CDR3 is CASASGGGAKNIQYF. In DNA form, the CDR3 reads TGCGCCAGCGCGAGTGGGGGAGGGGCCAAAAACATTCAGTACTTC.